The 28 T cell receptor beta chains below were found in one sample sequenced in a study of T-cell reconstitution after alpha-beta-depleted transplantation in children. Library preparation (for TCRbeta) was performed with unique molecular identifiers. MiXCR, applied by TCRdb to the PCR reads, yields one record per CDR3 protein. The repertoire has about 340,000 distinct CDR3 sequences, around 10% of them found once; the top ten carry roughly 2.5%. The specimen comprised PBMCs from the stem cell graft donor, sampled from the stem cell graft. The origin of the receptors is a human donor who donated a stem cell graft to a child with acute lymphoblastic leukemia.

V is TRBV29-1 and J is TRBJ2-7, with 8 nucleotides matching TRBD2. Germline trimming cut 8 bases from V and 3 bases from J; bases unmatched to any gene: 12. The CDR3 contains 14 residues. Germline V gene sequence: CDR1 SQVTM, CDR2 ANQGSEA. For the CDR3, the DNA is TGCAGCATCAGCGTAGCGGGACAAAACTACGAGCAGTACTTC. This sequence encodes CSISVAGQNYEQYF.

This clonotype was counted only a few times. The genes are TRBV24-1 and TRBJ1-5, with 8 bases that match TRBD1. This CDR3 region has 16 residues. The V segment lost 5 bases and the J segment 3 bases; nucleotides outside the gene matches: 8. CDR1 and CDR2 (germline): KGHDR, SFDVKD. For the CDR3, the DNA is TGTGCCACCAGTGCCGAGGGGACAGGTTCCAATCAGCCCCAGCATTTT. Amino acid sequence: CATSAEGTGSNQPQHF.

The rearrangement joins TRBV30 to TRBJ2-7, with 10 bases aligning to TRBD1. This CDR3 spans 12 amino acids. CDR1 and CDR2 (germline): GTSNPN, SVGIG (reference sequence). V was pared by 8 bases and J by 7 bases, with 8 bases of the junction left unmatched. In nucleotides, the CDR3 is TGTGCCGGGACAGGGGCCCCTGAGGAGCAGTACTTC. This sequence encodes CAGTGAPEEQYF.

This clonotype was seen only a few times. The V gene is TRBV20-1, the J gene TRBJ2-5, with D maybe TRBD2 (6 bases). Between the trimmed V and J ends, which lost 5 bases and 5 bases, there was a span of 12 bases. CDR1 is DFQATT and CDR2 is SNEGSKA in the germline V gene (reference sequence). CDR3 length: 12 residues. The CDR3 is CSAVGGRETQYF. The CDR3 nucleotides are TGCAGTGCTGTGGGGGGACGGGAGACCCAGTACTTC.

The V call is TRBV12-3 or TRBV12-4, the J call TRBJ1-3; 8 bases align to TRBD1. The ends lost 6 bases at V and 3 bases at J; junction bases unmatched: 4. There are 14 residues in the CDR3. CDR3: CASRTGELGNTIYF. For the CDR3, the DNA is TGTGCCAGCAGGACAGGGGAACTTGGAAACACCATATATTTT.

In this sample, this clonotype turned up many times. V and J are TRBV10-3 and TRBJ1-3; 8 nucleotides line up with TRBD1. Trimming removed 7 bases from V and 4 bases from J; junction bases left unmatched: 3. The CDR3 is 13 residues long. Looked up from germline, CDR1 is ENHRY and CDR2 is SYGVKD. For the CDR3, the DNA is TGTGCCATCACCCGGGACAGGGGAAACACCATATATTTT. This encodes CAITRDRGNTIYF.

This clonotype appeared a few times. The chain links TRBV7-6 to TRBJ2-3, with 7 positions matching TRBD1. This CDR3 is 15 amino acids long. J was trimmed by 3 bases and V by 5 bases; bases with no gene match: 8. Germline CDR1 is SGHVS and CDR2 is FNYEAQ. The CDR3 nucleotides read TGTGCCAGCAGCCAAAGACAGGGTCTTACAGATACGCAGTATTTT. Amino acids: CASSQRQGLTDTQYF.

This clonotype occurred many times. CDR3 loop: CSARTTSGSWAEQFF. The CDR3 DNA reads as TGCAGTGCTAGAACGACTAGCGGGAGTTGGGCTGAGCAGTTCTTC. The chain combines TRBV20-1 with TRBJ2-1; the match to TRBD2 covers 12 bases. Per the germline V gene, CDR1 is DFQATT and CDR2 is SNEGSKA (reference sequence). The length of the CDR3 is 15 residues. V gave up 2 bases and J gave up 9 bases; unmatched junction bases: 8.

V gene TRBV5-5 combines with J gene TRBJ1-5; the match to TRBD1 covers 7 bases. V gave up 0 bases and J gave up 11 bases; unmatched junction bases: 11. The germline CDR1 and CDR2 sequences are SGHKS and YYEKEE (reference sequence). The CDR3 consists of 15 residues. The CDR3 reads CASSLAGTAKATQHF. CDR3 DNA sequence: TGTGCCAGCAGCTTGGCTGGGACAGCCAAAGCCACCCAGCATTTT.

This chain uses TRBV28 with TRBJ1-2; possible D gene TRBD1, 5 bases. The CDR3 has 14 residues. Per the germline V gene, CDR1 is MDHEN and CDR2 is SYDVKM. The V end lost 5 bases, the J end lost 4 bases, and 14 bases lay between the germline ends. The DNA for the CDR3 is TGTGCCAGCAGTATATCGCAGGGCTTCTATGGCTACACCTTC. Protein sequence: CASSISQGFYGYTF.

Remarks on this clonotype: The conserved phenylalanine or tryptophan normally closing the CDR3 is absent here, so this likely arose from a read error. The chain links TRBV3-1 to TRBJ2-7; TRBD1 is a possible D gene (5 bases). V was shortened by 4 bases and J by 7 bases, with 11 bases between the two germline ends. This CDR3 comprises 12 residues. In germline, CDR1 is LGHDT, CDR2 YNNKEL (reference sequence). CDR3 sequence (DNA): TGTGCCAGCAGCCGGTTAAAGGGGGAGCAGTACTTG. Translation: CASSRLKGEQYL.

This clonotype has a handful of counts. The chain recombines TRBV2 with TRBJ2-1; 9 bases align to TRBD1. CDR3 length: 17 amino acids. Germline V lookup: CDR1 SNHLY, CDR2 FYNNEI. Trimming took 5 bases from V and 6 from J; bases not matched to a gene: 14. The CDR3 is CASSPLNWGTGSNEQFF. The CDR3 region has the DNA TGTGCCAGCAGTCCCCTAAACTGGGGGACAGGGAGCAATGAGCAGTTCTTC.

This clonotype has only a few counts. The chain uses TRBV11-2 and TRBJ2-7; D is possibly TRBD1 or TRBD2 (6 bases each). The V end was cut by 5 bases, the J end by 2 bases, with 25 bases between. The CDR3 runs to 18 residues. Germline V CDR1 and CDR2: SGHAT, FQNNGV. The CDR3 DNA is TGTGCCAGCAGCCCGACCGGGGGCTCTACAATCCGAGCCTACGAGCAGTACTTC. Encoded protein: CASSPTGGSTIRAYEQYF.

The chain is built from TRBV10-2 and TRBJ2-2, with D possibly matching TRBD2 (5 bases). Germline V gives CDR1 WSHSY, CDR2 SAAADI. This CDR3 has 13 amino acids. Trimming left V 7 bases short and J 3 bases short, with 9 bases between. This CDR3 reads CASIGSHTGELFF. The CDR3 DNA reads as TGCGCCAGCATTGGGAGTCACACCGGGGAGCTGTTTTTT.

V gene TRBV6-5 combines with J gene TRBJ2-3; 7 bases are shared with TRBD2. The germline V gene has CDR1 MNHEY and CDR2 SVGAGI. The CDR3 loop spans 15 amino acids. J gave up 5 bases and V 2 bases, and 7 bases lay outside the gene matches. The CDR3 protein is CASSYGWEGQDTQYF. The CDR3 DNA follows: TGTGCCAGCAGTTACGGGTGGGAGGGCCAAGATACGCAGTATTTT.

This clonotype was found many times. The genes are TRBV7-2 and TRBJ2-5, with 10 bases fitting TRBD2. V shed 1 base, J shed 5 bases, and the junction held 7 bases outside the gene matches. The CDR3 is 16 residues long. Germline V CDR1 and CDR2: SGHTA, FQGNSA. This chain's CDR3 is CASSLGSSGSFETQYF. As DNA, the CDR3 is TGTGCCAGCAGCTTAGGGTCTAGCGGGAGTTTTGAGACCCAGTACTTC.

This chain links TRBV5-1 with TRBJ2-1, with TRBD1 matching over 9 bases. This CDR3 is built from 15 residues. Germline CDR1 SGHRS, CDR2 YFSETQ. Germline trimming cut 4 bases from V and 4 bases from J; bases unmatched to any gene: 6. The CDR3 coding sequence is TGCGCCAGCAGCCCCGGGACAGGGAGATACAATGAGCAGTTCTTC. This encodes CASSPGTGRYNEQFF.

V and J are TRBV4-3 and TRBJ2-5; 9 bases agree with TRBD2. V shed 8 bases and J 4 bases; nucleotides not matched to a gene: 11. This CDR3 is built from 15 residues. Per germline, CDR1 LGHNA and CDR2 YSLEER. The CDR3 bases are TGCGCCAGCGCGAGGACGGGGCGGGAGGGAGAGACCCAGTACTTC. Protein product: CASARTGREGETQYF.

The sample holds a few counts of this clonotype. The chain uses TRBV7-9 and TRBJ2-7; no clear D. Trimming took off 3 bases at V and 4 bases at J, with 10 bases between the two ends. CDR3 size: 13 residues. Germline assignment: CDR1 SEHNR and CDR2 FQNEAQ (reference sequence). The CDR3 DNA follows: TGTGCCAGCAGCTTCCCCGCAGCTTACGAGCAGTACTTC. Its translation is CASSFPAAYEQYF.

This clonotype was detected ten times or more. This chain uses TRBV9 with TRBJ1-4, with 7 bases identical to TRBD1. The V segment lost 2 bases and the J segment 5 bases; nucleotides outside the gene matches: 6. This CDR3 is built from 15 residues. Germline CDR1 SGDLS, CDR2 YYNGEE. CDR3 in amino acids: CASSVRTGLNEKLFF. As DNA, the CDR3 is TGTGCCAGCAGCGTCAGGACAGGACTAAATGAAAAACTGTTTTTT.

This clonotype was counted only a few times. The CDR3, as DNA: TGCAGTGCCAGGACTAGCGGGAGGATCTATGAGCAGTTCTTC. Its translation is CSARTSGRIYEQFF. The J gene is TRBJ2-1, the V gene TRBV20-1; 14 bases are shared with TRBD2. With 6 bases clipped from V and 8 bases from J, the junction kept 6 bases outside the gene matches. The germline CDR1 and CDR2 sequences are DFQATT and SNEGSKA (reference sequence). The CDR3 covers 14 residues.

The J gene is TRBJ2-7, the V gene TRBV13; D is perhaps TRBD1 (7 bases). The CDR3 is 15 residues long. Between the trimmed V and J ends, which lost 0 bases and 2 bases, there was a span of 11 bases. In germline, CDR1 is PRHDT, CDR2 FYEKMQ (reference sequence). This CDR3 reads CASSLGVRGAYEQYF. The CDR3 bases are TGTGCCAGCAGCTTAGGGGTCAGGGGGGCCTACGAGCAGTACTTC.

CDR3 residues: CASSLADPGGTNTGELFF. The CDR3 region has the DNA TGCGCCAGCAGCTTGGCCGATCCGGGAGGGACGAACACCGGGGAGCTGTTTTTT. The chain is built from TRBV5-1 and TRBJ2-2; 8 bases are shared with TRBD2. The germline CDR1 and CDR2 sequences are SGHRS and YFSETQ. Germline trimming cut 0 bases from V and 0 bases from J; bases unmatched to any gene: 7. This CDR3 has 18 residues.

The genes are TRBV28 and TRBJ2-1, with 8 bases identical to TRBD2. The CDR3 length is 16 residues. Germline V gives CDR1 MDHEN, CDR2 SYDVKM. Trimming at V came to 2 bases and at J to 8 bases, leaving 11 bases not matched to a gene. CDR3 residues: CASSLPPSGLRDEQFF. CDR3 nucleotide sequence: TGTGCCAGCAGTTTACCCCCTAGCGGGTTAAGGGATGAGCAGTTCTTC.

Note on this clonotype: An end of the junction does not agree with germline; a read error may underlie this. V usage is TRBV20-1 and J usage is TRBJ2-7; 9 bases line up with TRBD2. This CDR3 is 14 amino acids long. Germline V gene lookup returns CDR1 DFQATT and CDR2 SNEGSKA (reference sequence). The CDR3 protein is CSARASGNPYEHYF. DNA for the CDR3: TGCAGTGCGAGGGCTAGCGGGAACCCCTACGAGCATTACTTC.

There are many counts of this clonotype. The genes are TRBV29-1 and TRBJ1-3; TRBD1 aligns across 7 bases. V shed 4 bases and J 3 bases; nucleotides not matched to a gene: 6. Germline loops: CDR1 SQVTM, CDR2 ANQGSEA. The CDR3 length is 14 residues. The CDR3 loop reads CSVGARTGGNTIYF. CDR3 DNA sequence: TGCAGCGTTGGGGCCCGGACAGGTGGAAACACCATATATTTT.

V is TRBV11-1 and J is TRBJ1-2; TRBD1 might be the D (5 bases). This CDR3 region has 18 residues. V lost 5 bases, J lost 4 bases, and 26 bases lay in between. CDR1 SGHAT and CDR2 FQDESV come from the germline V gene (reference sequence). The CDR3 nucleotides are TGTGCCAGCAGCGATTACGGGACCGCTATCCGCGGTGGCTATGGCTACACCTTC. It is translated as CASSDYGTAIRGGYGYTF. Looking up the rest from reference TRBV11-1 and TRBJ1-2 gives the full variable domain: EAEVAQSPRYKITEKSQAVAFWCDPISGHATLYWYRQILGQGPELLVQFQDESVVDDSQLPKDRFSAERLKGVDSTLKIQPAELGDSAMYLCASSDYGTAIRGGYGYTFGSGTRLTVV.

This clonotype came up a few times. The gene calls are TRBV14 and TRBJ1-1, with 9 bases identical to TRBD1. This CDR3 is built from 16 residues. The germline V gene encodes CDR1 SGHDN and CDR2 FVKESK. V was pared by 4 bases and J by 1 base, with 7 bases of the junction left unmatched. This chain's CDR3 is CASSPRQGGTNTEAFF. The CDR3 bases are TGTGCCAGCAGCCCCCGACAGGGGGGTACGAACACTGAAGCTTTCTTT.